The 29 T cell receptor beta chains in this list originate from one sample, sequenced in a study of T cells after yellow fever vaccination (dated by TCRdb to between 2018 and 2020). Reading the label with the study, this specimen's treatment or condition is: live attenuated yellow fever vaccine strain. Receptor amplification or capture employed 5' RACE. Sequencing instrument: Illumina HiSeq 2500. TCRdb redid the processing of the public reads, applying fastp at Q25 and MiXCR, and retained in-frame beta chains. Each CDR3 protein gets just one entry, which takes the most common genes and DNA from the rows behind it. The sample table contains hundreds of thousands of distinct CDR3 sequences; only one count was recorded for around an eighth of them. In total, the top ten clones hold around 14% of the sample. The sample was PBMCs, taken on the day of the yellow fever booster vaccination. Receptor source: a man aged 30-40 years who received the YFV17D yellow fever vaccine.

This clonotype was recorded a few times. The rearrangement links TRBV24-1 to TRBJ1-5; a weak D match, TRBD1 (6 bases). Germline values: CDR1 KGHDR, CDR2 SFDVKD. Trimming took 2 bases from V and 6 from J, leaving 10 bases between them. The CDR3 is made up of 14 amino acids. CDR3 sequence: CATSDSGEGQPQHF. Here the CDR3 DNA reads TGTGCCACCAGTGATTCAGGGGAGGGTCAGCCCCAGCATTTT.

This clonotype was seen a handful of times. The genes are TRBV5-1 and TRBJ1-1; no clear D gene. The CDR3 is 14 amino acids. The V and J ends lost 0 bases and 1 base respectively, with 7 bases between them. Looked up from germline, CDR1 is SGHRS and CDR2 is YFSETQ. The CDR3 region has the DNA TGCGCCAGCAGCTTGGGTCCAGAGAACACTGAAGCTTTCTTT. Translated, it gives CASSLGPENTEAFF.

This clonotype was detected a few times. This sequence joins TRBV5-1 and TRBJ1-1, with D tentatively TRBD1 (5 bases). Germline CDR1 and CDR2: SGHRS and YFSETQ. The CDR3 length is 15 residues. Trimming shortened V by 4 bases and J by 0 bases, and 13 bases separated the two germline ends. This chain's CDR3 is CASSPGTVVNTEAFF. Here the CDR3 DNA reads TGCGCCAGCAGCCCGGGGACGGTCGTGAACACTGAAGCTTTCTTT. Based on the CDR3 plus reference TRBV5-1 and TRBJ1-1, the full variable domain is KAGVTQTPRYLIKTRGQQVTLSCSPISGHRSVSWYQQTPGQGLQFLFEYFSETQRNKGNFPGRFSGRQFSNSRSEMNVSTLELGDSALYLCASSPGTVVNTEAFFGQGTRLTVV.

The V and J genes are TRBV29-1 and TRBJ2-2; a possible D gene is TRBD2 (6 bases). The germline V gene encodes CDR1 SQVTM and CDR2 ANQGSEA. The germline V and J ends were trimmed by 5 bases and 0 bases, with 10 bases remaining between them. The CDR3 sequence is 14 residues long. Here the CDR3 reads CSVRGKTNTGELFF. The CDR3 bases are TGCAGCGTTCGCGGGAAAACGAACACCGGGGAGCTGTTTTTT.

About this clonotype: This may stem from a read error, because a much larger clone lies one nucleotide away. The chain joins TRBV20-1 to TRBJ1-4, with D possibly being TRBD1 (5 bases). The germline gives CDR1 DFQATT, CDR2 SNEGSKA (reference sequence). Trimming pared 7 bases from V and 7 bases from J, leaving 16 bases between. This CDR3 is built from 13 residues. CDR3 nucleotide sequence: TGCAGTGTCAGCCCGGTGCAGGGTGAAAAACTGTTTTTT. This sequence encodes CSVSPVQGEKLFF.

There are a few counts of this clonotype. CDR3 sequence reads: CASSASGTLTGELFF. The DNA of the CDR3 is TGTGCCAGCAGCGCCTCGGGCACCCTAACCGGGGAGCTGTTTTTT. This chain joins TRBV9 and TRBJ2-2; D is unresolved. The CDR3 sequence is 15 residues long. V lost 3 bases to trimming and J lost 5 bases, with 14 bases between them. Germline V CDR1 and CDR2: SGDLS, YYNGEE. Full variable domain (missing parts from reference TRBV9 and TRBJ2-2): DSGVTQTPKHLITATGQRVTLRCSPRSGDLSVYWYQQSLDQGLQFLIQYYNGEERAKGNILERFSAQQFPDLHSELNLSSLELGDSALYFCASSASGTLTGELFFGEGSRLTVL.

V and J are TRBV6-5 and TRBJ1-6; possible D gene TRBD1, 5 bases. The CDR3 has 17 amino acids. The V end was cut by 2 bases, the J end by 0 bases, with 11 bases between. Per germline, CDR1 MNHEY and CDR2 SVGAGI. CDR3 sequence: CASSYGWTSSYNSPLHF. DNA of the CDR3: TGTGCCAGCAGTTACGGATGGACAAGCTCCTATAATTCACCCCTCCACTTT.

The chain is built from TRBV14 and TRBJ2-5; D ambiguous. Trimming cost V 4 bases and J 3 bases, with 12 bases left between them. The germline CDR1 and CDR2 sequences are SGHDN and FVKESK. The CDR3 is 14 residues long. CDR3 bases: TGTGCCAGCAGCCCGATTGGCGGTAAAGAGACCCAGTACTTC. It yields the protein CASSPIGGKETQYF.

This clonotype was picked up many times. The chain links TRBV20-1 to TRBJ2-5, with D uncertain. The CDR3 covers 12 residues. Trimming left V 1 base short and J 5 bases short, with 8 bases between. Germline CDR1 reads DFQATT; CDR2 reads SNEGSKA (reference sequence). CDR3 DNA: TGCAGTGCTAGAGCTGGGTGGGAGACCCAGTACTTC. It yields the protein CSARAGWETQYF.

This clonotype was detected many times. The DNA for the CDR3 is TGTGCCAGCAGCGCGGCCCGGGAGAACTACAATGAGCAGTTCTTC. Translation: CASSAARENYNEQFF. The V and J genes are TRBV9 and TRBJ2-1, with D perhaps TRBD2 (6 bases). CDR1 SGDLS and CDR2 YYNGEE come from the germline V gene. Trimming pared 3 bases from V and 3 bases from J, leaving 13 bases between. There are 15 residues in the CDR3.

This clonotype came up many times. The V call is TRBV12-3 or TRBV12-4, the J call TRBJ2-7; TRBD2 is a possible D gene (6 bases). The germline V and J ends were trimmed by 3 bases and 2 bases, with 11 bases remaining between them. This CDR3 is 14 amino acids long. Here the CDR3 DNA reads TGTGCCAGCAGTTTCCCCGGGGGAACCTACGAGCAGTACTTC. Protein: CASSFPGGTYEQYF.

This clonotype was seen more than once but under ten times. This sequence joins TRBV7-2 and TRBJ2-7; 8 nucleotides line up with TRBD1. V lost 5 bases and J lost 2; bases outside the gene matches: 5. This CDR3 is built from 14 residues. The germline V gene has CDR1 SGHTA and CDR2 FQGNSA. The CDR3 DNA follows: TGTGCCAGCAGCCCCCAGGGACAGGCCTACGAGCAGTACTTC. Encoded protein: CASSPQGQAYEQYF. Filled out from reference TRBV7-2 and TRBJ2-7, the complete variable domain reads GAGVSQSPSNKVTEKGKDVELRCDPISGHTALYWYRQSLGQGLEFLIYFQGNSAPDKSGLPSDRFSAERTGGSVSTLTIQRTQQEDSAVYLCASSPQGQAYEQYFGPGTRLTVT.

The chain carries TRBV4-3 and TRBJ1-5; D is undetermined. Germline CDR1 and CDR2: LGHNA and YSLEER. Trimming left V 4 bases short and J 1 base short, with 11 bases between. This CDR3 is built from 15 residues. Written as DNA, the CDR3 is TGCGCCAGCAGCCCCGCTTTATTAAGCAATCAGCCCCAGCATTTT. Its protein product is CASSPALLSNQPQHF.

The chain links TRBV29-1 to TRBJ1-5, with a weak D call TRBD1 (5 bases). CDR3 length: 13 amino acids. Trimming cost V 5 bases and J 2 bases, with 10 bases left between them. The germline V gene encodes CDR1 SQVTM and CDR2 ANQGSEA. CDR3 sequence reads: CSVRQGGNQPQHF. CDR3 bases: TGCAGCGTTAGGCAGGGTGGCAATCAGCCCCAGCATTTT.

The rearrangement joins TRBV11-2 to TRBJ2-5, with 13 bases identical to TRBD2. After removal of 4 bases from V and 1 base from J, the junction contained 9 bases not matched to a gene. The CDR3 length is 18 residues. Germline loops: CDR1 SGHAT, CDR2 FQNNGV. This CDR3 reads CASSSAPGLAGTQETQYF. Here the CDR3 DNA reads TGTGCCAGCAGCTCCGCCCCGGGACTAGCGGGGACCCAAGAGACCCAGTACTTC.

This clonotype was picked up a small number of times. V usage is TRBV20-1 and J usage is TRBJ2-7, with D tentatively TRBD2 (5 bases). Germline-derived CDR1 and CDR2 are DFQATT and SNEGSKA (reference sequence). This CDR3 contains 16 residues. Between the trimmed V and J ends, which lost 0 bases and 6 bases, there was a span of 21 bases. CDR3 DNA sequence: TGCAGTGCTAGAGATCGGATAGCGACCCCCAAGCCCGAGCAGTACTTC. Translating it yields CSARDRIATPKPEQYF.

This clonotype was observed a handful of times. The CDR3 loop is CASSYSGTGVNTGELFF. CDR3 bases: TGTGCCAGCAGTTACTCCGGGACAGGGGTAAACACCGGGGAGCTGTTTTTT. The chain recombines TRBV6-2 or TRBV6-3 with TRBJ2-2, with 10 nucleotides matching TRBD1. In germline, CDR1 is MNHEY, CDR2 SVGEGT. V shed 0 bases, J shed 2 bases, and the junction held 3 bases outside the gene matches. The CDR3 has 17 amino acids.

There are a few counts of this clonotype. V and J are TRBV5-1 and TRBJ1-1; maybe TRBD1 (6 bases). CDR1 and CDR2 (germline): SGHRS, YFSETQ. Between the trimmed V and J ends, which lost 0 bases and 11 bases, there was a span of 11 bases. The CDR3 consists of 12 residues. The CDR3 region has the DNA TGCGCCAGCAGCTTGGAGCAGGGGCGTGCTTTCTTT. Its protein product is CASSLEQGRAFF.

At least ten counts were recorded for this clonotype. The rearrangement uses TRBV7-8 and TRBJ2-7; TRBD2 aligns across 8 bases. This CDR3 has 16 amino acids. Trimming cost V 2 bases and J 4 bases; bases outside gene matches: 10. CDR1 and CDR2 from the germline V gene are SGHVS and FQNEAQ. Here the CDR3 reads CASSLYVAGGWYEQYF. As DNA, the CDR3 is TGTGCCAGCAGCTTATACGTTGCGGGGGGTTGGTACGAGCAGTACTTC.

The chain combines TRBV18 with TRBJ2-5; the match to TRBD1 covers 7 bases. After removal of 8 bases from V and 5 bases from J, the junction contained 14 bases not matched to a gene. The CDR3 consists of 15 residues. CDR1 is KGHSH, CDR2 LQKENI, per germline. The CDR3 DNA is TGTGCCAGCGTCACCACCCCAGGGGGTGGGGAGACCCAGTACTTC. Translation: CASVTTPGGGETQYF. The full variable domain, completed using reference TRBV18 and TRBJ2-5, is NAGVMQNPRHLVRRRGQEARLRCSPMKGHSHVYWYRQLPEEGLKFMVYLQKENIIDESGMPKERFSAEFPKEGPSILRIQQVVRGDSAAYFCASVTTPGGGETQYFGPGTRLLVL.

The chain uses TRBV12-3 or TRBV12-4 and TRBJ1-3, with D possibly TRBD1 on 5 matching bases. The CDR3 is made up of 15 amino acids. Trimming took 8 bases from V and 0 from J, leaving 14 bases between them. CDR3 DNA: TGTGCCAGCCCACCCCGGGGGGACTCTGGAAACACCATATATTTT. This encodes CASPPRGDSGNTIYF.

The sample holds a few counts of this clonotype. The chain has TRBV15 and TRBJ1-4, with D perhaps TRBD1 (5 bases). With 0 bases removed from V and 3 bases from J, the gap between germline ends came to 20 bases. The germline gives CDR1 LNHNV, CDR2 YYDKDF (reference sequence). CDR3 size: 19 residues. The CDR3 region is CATSRDLDGAFGANEKLFF. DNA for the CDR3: TGTGCCACCAGCAGAGATCTGGATGGGGCATTCGGGGCTAATGAAAAACTGTTTTTT.

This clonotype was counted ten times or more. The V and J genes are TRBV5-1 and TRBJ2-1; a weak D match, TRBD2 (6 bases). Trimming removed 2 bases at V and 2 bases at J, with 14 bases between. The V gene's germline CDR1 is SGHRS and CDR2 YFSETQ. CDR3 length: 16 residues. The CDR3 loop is CASSFTAGLTYNEQFF. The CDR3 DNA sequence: TGCGCCAGCAGCTTTACAGCGGGCTTAACCTACAATGAGCAGTTCTTC.

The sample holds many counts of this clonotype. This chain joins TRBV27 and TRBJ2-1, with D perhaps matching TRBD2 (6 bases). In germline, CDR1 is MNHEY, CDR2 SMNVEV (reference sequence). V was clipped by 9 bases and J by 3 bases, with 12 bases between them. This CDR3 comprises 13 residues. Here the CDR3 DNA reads TGTGCCAGTCGGAGGGCTGACTACAATGAGCAGTTCTTC. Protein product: CASRRADYNEQFF.

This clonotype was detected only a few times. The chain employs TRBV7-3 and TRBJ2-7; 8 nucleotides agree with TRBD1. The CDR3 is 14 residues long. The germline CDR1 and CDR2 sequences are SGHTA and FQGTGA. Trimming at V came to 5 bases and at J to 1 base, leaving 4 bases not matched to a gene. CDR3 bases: TGTGCCAGCAGCCAAAGGACAGGGTCCTACGAGCAGTACTTC. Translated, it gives CASSQRTGSYEQYF.

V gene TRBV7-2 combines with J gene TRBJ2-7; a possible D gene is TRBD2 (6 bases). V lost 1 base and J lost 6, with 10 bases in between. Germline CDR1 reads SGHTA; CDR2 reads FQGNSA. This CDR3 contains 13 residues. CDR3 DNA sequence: TGTGCCAGCAGCTTAGAGGCGGGACGCGAGCAGTACTTC. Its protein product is CASSLEAGREQYF.

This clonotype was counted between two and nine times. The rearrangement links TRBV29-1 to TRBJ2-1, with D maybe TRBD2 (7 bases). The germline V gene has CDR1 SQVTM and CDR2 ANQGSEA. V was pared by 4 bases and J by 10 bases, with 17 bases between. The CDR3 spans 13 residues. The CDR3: CSVVGGAGMEQFF. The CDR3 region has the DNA TGCAGCGTTGTAGGGGGGGCGGGAATGGAGCAGTTCTTC.

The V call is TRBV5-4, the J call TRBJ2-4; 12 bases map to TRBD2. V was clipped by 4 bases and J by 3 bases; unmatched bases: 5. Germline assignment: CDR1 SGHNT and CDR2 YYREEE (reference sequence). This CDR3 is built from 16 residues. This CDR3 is CASSGRTSGNKNIQYF. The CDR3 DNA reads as TGTGCCAGCAGCGGCAGGACTAGCGGGAACAAAAACATTCAGTACTTC.

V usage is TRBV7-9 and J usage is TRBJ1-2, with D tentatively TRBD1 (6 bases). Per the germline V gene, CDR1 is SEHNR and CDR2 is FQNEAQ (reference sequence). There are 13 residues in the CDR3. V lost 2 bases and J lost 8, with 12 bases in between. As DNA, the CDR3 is TGTGCCAGCAGCTTAATGGGGGCGCGCGGCTACACCTTC. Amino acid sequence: CASSLMGARGYTF.